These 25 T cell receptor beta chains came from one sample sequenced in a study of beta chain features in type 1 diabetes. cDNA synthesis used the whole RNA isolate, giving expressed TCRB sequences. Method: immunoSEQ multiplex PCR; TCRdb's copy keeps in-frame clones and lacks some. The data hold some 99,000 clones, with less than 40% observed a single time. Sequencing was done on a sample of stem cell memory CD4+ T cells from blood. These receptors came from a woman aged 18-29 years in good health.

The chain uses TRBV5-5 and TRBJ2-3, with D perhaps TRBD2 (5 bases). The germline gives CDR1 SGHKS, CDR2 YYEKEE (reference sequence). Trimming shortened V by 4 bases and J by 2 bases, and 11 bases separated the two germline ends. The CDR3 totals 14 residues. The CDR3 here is CASSTSGTTDTQYF. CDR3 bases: TGTGCCAGCAGCACCAGCGGTACCACAGATACGCAGTATTTT.

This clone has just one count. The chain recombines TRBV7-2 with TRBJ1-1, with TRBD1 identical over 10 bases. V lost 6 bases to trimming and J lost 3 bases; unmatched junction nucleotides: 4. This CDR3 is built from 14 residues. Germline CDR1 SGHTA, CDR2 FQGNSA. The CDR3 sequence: CASRRTGGHTEAFF. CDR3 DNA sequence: TGTGCCAGCAGACGGACAGGGGGACACACTGAAGCTTTCTTT. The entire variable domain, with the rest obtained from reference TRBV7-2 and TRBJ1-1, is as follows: GAGVSQSPSNKVTEKGKDVELRCDPISGHTALYWYRQSLGQGLEFLIYFQGNSAPDKSGLPSDRFSAERTGGSVSTLTIQRTQQEDSAVYLCASRRTGGHTEAFFGQGTRLTVV.

This chain's CDR3 is CASSLQGLYGYTF. DNA for the CDR3: TGTGCCAGCAGTTTACAGGGTCTCTATGGCTACACCTTC. The V gene is TRBV28, the J gene TRBJ1-2; tentatively, D is TRBD1 (5 bases). CDR1 is MDHEN, CDR2 SYDVKM, per germline. The V end lost 2 bases, the J end lost 4 bases, and 8 bases lay between the germline ends. The CDR3 covers 13 residues.

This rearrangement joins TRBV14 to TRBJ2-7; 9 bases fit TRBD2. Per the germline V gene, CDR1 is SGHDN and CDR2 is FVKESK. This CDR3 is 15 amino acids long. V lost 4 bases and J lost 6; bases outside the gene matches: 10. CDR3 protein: CASSPLAGERVEQYF. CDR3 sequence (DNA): TGTGCCAGCAGCCCATTAGCGGGAGAAAGGGTCGAGCAGTACTTC.

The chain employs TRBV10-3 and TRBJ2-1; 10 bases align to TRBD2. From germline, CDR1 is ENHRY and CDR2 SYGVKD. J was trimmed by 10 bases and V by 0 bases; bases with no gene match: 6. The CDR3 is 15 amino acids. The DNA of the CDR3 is TGTGCCATCAGTGAGTCGGCTAGCGGGAGTAGCGAGCAGTTCTTC. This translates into CAISESASGSSEQFF.

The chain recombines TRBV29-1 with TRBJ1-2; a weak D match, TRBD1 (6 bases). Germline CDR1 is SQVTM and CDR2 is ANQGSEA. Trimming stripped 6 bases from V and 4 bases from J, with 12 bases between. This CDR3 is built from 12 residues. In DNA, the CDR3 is TGCAGCGTAAAAGACAGGAGCTATGGCTACACCTTC. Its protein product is CSVKDRSYGYTF.

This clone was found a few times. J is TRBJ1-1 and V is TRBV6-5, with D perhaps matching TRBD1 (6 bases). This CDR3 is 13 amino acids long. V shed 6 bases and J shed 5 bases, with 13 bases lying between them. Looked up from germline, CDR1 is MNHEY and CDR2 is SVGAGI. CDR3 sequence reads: CASRQDRRTEAFF. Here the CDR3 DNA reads TGTGCCAGCAGACAAGACAGGAGGACTGAAGCTTTCTTT.

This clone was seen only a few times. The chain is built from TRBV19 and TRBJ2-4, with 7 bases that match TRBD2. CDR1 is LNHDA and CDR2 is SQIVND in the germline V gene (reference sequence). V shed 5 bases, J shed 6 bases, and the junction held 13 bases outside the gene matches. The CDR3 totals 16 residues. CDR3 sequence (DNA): TGTGCCAGTAGTCCGCGCTCGGGGGGATGGGGAAACATTCAGTACTTC. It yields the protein CASSPRSGGWGNIQYF.

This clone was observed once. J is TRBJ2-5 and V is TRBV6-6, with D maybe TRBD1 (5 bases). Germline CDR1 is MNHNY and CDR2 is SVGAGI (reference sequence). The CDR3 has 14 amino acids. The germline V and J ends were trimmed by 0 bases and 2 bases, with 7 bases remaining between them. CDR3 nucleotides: TGTGCCAGCAGTTACTCGAGACAGCAAGAGACCCAGTACTTC. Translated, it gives CASSYSRQQETQYF.

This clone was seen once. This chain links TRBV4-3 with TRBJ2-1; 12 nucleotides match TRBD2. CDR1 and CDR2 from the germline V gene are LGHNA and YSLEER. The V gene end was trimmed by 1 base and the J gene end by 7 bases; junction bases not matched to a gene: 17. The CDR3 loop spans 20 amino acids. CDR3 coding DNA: TGCGCCAGCAGCCAAGGAATAGGGCTAGCGGGAGGGCCAAGTTTGAATGAGCAGTTCTTC. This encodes CASSQGIGLAGGPSLNEQFF.

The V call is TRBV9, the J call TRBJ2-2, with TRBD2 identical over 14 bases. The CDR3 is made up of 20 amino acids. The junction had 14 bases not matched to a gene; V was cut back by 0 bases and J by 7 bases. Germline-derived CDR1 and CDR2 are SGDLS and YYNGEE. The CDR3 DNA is TGTGCCAGCAGCGTAGCTACGCCGGGGACTAGCGGGAGTCGCGGCGGGGAGCTGTTTTTT. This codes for CASSVATPGTSGSRGGELFF.

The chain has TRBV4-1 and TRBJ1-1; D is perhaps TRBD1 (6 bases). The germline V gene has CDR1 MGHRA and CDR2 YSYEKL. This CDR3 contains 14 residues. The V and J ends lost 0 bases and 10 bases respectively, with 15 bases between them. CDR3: CASSQEARGTVAFF. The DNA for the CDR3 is TGCGCCAGCAGCCAAGAGGCCAGGGGCACAGTAGCTTTCTTT.

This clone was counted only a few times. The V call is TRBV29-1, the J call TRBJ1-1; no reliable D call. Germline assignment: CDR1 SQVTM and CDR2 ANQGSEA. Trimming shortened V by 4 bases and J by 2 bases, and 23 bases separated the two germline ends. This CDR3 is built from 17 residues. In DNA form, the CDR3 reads TGCAGCGTTGGACGACTCCCCGGGGAGGCCATTAACACTGAAGCTTTCTTT. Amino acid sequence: CSVGRLPGEAINTEAFF.

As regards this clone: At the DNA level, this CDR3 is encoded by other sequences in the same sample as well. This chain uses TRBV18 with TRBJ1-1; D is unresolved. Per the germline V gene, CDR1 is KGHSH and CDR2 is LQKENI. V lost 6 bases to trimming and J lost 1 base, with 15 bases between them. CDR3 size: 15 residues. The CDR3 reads CASSPGGGRNTEAFF. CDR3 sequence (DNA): TGTGCCAGCTCCCCGGGCGGAGGGAGGAACACTGAAGCTTTCTTT.

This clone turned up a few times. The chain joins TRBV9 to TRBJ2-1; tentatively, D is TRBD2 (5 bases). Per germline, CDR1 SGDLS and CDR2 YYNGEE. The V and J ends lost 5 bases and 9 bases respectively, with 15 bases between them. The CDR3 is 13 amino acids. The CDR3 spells CASRSSLASEQFF. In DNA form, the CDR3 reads TGTGCCAGCAGATCTTCCCTAGCAAGTGAGCAGTTCTTC.

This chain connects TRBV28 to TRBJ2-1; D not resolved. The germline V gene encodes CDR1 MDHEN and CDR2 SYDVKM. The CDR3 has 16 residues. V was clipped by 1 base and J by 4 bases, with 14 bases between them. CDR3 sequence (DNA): TGTGCCAGCAGTTTATCTGCAGGTATTATTTACAATGAGCAGTTCTTC. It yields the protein CASSLSAGIIYNEQFF.

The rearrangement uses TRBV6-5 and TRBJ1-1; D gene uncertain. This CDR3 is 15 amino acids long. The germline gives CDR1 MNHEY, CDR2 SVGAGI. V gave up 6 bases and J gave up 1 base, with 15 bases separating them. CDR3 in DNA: TGTGCCAGCAGCCCATACAGAACTCAGAACACTGAAGCTTTCTTT. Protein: CASSPYRTQNTEAFF.

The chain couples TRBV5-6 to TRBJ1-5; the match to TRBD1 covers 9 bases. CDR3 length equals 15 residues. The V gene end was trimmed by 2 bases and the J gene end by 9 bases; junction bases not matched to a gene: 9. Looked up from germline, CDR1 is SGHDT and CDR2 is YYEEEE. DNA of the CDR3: TGTGCCAGCAGCTTTGGACAGGGGTTATCATGGCCCCAGCATTTT. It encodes CASSFGQGLSWPQHF.

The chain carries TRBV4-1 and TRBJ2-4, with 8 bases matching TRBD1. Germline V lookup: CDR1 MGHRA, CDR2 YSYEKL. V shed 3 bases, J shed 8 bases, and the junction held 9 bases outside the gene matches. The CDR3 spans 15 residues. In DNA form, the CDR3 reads TGCGCCAGCAGCCACCTGGACAGGGACGTGGACATTCAGTACTTC. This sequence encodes CASSHLDRDVDIQYF.

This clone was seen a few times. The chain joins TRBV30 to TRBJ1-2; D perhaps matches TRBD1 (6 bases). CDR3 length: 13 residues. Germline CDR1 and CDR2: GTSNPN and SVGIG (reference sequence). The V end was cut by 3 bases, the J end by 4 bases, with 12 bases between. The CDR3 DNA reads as TGTGCCTGGAGGTCGACAGGCATCTATGGCTACACCTTC. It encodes CAWRSTGIYGYTF. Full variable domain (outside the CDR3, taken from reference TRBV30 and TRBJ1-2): SQTIHQWPATLVQPVGSPLSLECTVEGTSNPNLYWYRQAAGRGLQLLFYSVGIGQISSEVPQNLSASRPQDRQFILSSKKLLLSDSGFYLCAWRSTGIYGYTFGSGTRLTVV.

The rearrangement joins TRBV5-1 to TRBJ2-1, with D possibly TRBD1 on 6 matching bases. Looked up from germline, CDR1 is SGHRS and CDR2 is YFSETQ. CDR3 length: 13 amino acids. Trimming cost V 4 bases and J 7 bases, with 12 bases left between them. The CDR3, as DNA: TGCGCCAGCAGCAAGGGGACATGGAATGAGCAGTTCTTC. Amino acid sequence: CASSKGTWNEQFF.

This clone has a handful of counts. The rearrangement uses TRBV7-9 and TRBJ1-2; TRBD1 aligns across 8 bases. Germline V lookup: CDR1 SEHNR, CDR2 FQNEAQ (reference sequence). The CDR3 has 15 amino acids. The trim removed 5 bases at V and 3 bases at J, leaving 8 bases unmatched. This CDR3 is CASSPRTGRDYGYTF. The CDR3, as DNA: TGTGCCAGCAGCCCTCGGACAGGGAGGGACTATGGCTACACCTTC.

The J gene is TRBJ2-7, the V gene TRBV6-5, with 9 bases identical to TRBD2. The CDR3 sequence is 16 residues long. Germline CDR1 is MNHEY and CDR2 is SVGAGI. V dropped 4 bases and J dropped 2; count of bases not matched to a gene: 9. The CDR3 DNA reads TGTGCCAGCAGTTTCGAAAGCGGGAGGATGCCCTACGAGCAGTACTTC. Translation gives CASSFESGRMPYEQYF.

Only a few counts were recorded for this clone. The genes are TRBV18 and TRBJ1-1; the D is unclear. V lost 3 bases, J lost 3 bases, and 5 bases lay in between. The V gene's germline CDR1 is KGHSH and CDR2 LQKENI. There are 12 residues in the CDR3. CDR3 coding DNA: TGTGCCAGCTCACCCTTTGACACTGAAGCTTTCTTT. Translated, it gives CASSPFDTEAFF. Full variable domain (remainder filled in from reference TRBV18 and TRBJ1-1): NAGVMQNPRHLVRRRGQEARLRCSPMKGHSHVYWYRQLPEEGLKFMVYLQKENIIDESGMPKERFSAEFPKEGPSILRIQQVVRGDSAAYFCASSPFDTEAFFGQGTRLTVV.

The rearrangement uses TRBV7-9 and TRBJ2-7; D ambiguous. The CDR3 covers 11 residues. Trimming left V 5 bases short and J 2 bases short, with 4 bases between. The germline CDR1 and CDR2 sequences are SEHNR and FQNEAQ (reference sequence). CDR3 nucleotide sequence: TGTGCCAGCAGCCGTACCTACGAGCAGTACTTC. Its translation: CASSRTYEQYF.